Below, 5 T cell receptor beta chains from the same sample are listed, as sequenced in a study of cytomegalovirus exposure and HLA in healthy donors. 13 Jbeta primers and 60 Vbeta primers were used for the PCR. Generated by immunoSEQ multiplex PCR, the TCRdb table keeps only in-frame clones and is missing some. The data show 150,000 to 200,000 clones, over 60% seen once. The sequenced sample consisted of PBMCs. The receptor set was obtained from a woman aged 30 to 39 in good health and CMV-seronegative.

The chain combines TRBV14 with TRBJ2-7; maybe TRBD1 (6 bases). Germline loops: CDR1 SGHDN, CDR2 FVKESK. This CDR3 has 15 residues. V was shortened by 3 bases and J by 2 bases, with 14 bases between the two germline ends. DNA of the CDR3: TGTGCCAGCAGCCATACTATCAGGGGACCCTACGAGCAGTACTTC. It codes for CASSHTIRGPYEQYF.

V and J are TRBV6-5 and TRBJ2-5, with 8 bases that match TRBD1. The CDR3 is 13 residues long. CDR1 and CDR2 (germline): MNHEY, SVGAGI. Trimming at V came to 8 bases and at J to 5 bases, leaving 7 bases not matched to a gene. CDR3 protein: CASGQGAWETQYF. CDR3 DNA sequence: TGTGCCAGCGGGCAGGGGGCTTGGGAGACCCAGTACTTC.

The chain is built from TRBV19 and TRBJ2-2; 8 nucleotides agree with TRBD2. V was pared by 4 bases and J by 5 bases, with 9 bases of the junction left unmatched. Germline loops: CDR1 LNHDA, CDR2 SQIVND (reference sequence). This CDR3 is 16 amino acids long. The CDR3 DNA sequence: TGTGCCAGTAGTACAGGACTAGCTATTGAAACCGGGGAGCTGTTTTTT. This gives the protein CASSTGLAIETGELFF. Looking up the rest from reference TRBV19 and TRBJ2-2 gives the full variable domain: DGGITQSPKYLFRKEGQNVTLSCEQNLNHDAMYWYRQDPGQGLRLIYYSQIVNDFQKGDIAEGYSVSREKKESFPLTVTSAQKNPTAFYLCASSTGLAIETGELFFGEGSRLTVL.

The gene calls are TRBV4-3 and TRBJ1-2, with TRBD1 matching 7 bases. J lost 0 bases, V lost 0 bases, and 7 bases had no gene match. Germline CDR1 is LGHNA and CDR2 is YSLEER. The CDR3 has 17 residues. CDR3 in DNA: TGCGCCAGCAGCCAAGACGGACAGGCCCCTTCTAACTATGGCTACACCTTC. This codes for CASSQDGQAPSNYGYTF.

Only a few counts were recorded for this clone. The CDR3 spells CASSPGNQPQHF. DNA of the CDR3: TGTGCCAGCAGTCCAGGGAATCAGCCCCAGCATTTT. The chain joins TRBV27 to TRBJ1-5, with D possibly being TRBD1 (5 bases). Germline CDR1 and CDR2: MNHEY and SMNVEV (reference sequence). V lost 5 bases, J lost 4 bases, and 6 bases lay in between. There are 12 residues in the CDR3.